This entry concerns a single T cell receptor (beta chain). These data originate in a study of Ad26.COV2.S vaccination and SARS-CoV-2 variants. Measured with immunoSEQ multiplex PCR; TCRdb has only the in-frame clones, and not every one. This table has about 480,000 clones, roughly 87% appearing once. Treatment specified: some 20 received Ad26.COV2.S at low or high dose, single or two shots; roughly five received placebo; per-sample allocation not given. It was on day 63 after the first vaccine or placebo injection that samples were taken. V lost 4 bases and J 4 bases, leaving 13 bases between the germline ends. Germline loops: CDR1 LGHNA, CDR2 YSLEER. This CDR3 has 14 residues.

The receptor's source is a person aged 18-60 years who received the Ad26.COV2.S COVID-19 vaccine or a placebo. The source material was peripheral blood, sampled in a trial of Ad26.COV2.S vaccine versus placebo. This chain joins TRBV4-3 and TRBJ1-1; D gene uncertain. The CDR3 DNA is TGCGCCAGCAGCCGATCGGGAGGTAGCACTGAAGCTTTCTTT. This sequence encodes CASSRSGGSTEAFF.